Sequencing of this TCR beta chain was carried out in a study of vaccination and CD4 T cells after COVID-19. Cultured CD4+ T cell DNA underwent sequencing with the Oncomine TCR Beta short-read assay. Cultures of CD4+ T cells served as the source for extracting genomic DNA. TCRdb redid the calling of the PCR reads with MiXCR, one entry per CDR3 protein. The sample lists 6,000 to 10,000 distinct CDR3 sequences; approximately 30% were seen once. As concerns this clonotype: Its antigen remains unknown.

V gave up 4 bases and J gave up 0 bases, with 13 bases separating them. Germline V CDR1 and CDR2: MNHEY, SVGEGT. This CDR3 is built from 16 residues. Treatment noted: 10-day PBMC culture with coronavirus spike peptide pools or control peptides (ViraFEST assay). Investigators obtained the unexposed donor's CD4+ T cells before the COVID-19 pandemic (2011-2018). The chain links TRBV6-2 or TRBV6-3 to TRBJ2-1, with D uncertain. Material for sequencing was CD4+ T cells from blood, cultured in vitro. The clonotype was recovered from a human donor in good health. For the CDR3, the DNA is TGTGCCAGCAGTTCCCCGACGGCTAGCTCCTACAATGAGCAGTTCTTC. It translates to CASSSPTASSYNEQFF.